Below, 21 T cell receptor beta chains from the same sample are listed, as sequenced in a study of blood T cell repertoires in COVID-19. The table came from immunoSEQ multiplex PCR; TCRdb's copy has only in-frame clones and leaves some out. The sample consists of roughly 380,000 clones, around 85% of them appearing once. Sequenced: peripheral blood. These receptor sequences come from a woman aged 18 to 35 with acute or convalescent COVID-19.

V gene TRBV19 combines with J gene TRBJ1-5; 10 positions agree with TRBD1. This CDR3 has 16 amino acids. The V gene end was trimmed by 5 bases and the J gene end by 1 base; junction bases not matched to a gene: 5. CDR1 and CDR2 (germline): LNHDA, SQIVND (reference sequence). The CDR3 loop reads CASSPWDRGSNQPQHF. In DNA form, the CDR3 reads TGTGCCAGTAGTCCCTGGGACAGGGGAAGCAATCAGCCCCAGCATTTT. The variable domain in full, with the rest retrieved from reference TRBV19 and TRBJ1-5, is DGGITQSPKYLFRKEGQNVTLSCEQNLNHDAMYWYRQDPGQGLRLIYYSQIVNDFQKGDIAEGYSVSREKKESFPLTVTSAQKNPTAFYLCASSPWDRGSNQPQHFGDGTRLSIL.

The chain links TRBV9 to TRBJ2-2; 10 bases match TRBD2. There are 17 residues in the CDR3. Germline lookup yields CDR1 SGDLS and CDR2 YYNGEE. The V gene end was trimmed by 2 bases and the J gene end by 2 bases; junction bases not matched to a gene: 6. The CDR3, as DNA: TGTGCCAGCAGCGTCCCCAGCGGGAGGGAAAACACCGGGGAGCTGTTTTTT. Protein: CASSVPSGRENTGELFF. Drawing the rest from reference TRBV9 and TRBJ2-2, the complete variable domain is DSGVTQTPKHLITATGQRVTLRCSPRSGDLSVYWYQQSLDQGLQFLIQYYNGEERAKGNILERFSAQQFPDLHSELNLSSLELGDSALYFCASSVPSGRENTGELFFGEGSRLTVL.

V is TRBV5-1 and J is TRBJ1-2; 8 positions agree with TRBD1. This CDR3 is 13 amino acids long. The ends lost 0 bases at V and 9 bases at J; junction bases unmatched: 4. Per germline, CDR1 SGHRS and CDR2 YFSETQ. The DNA of the CDR3 is TGCGCCAGCAGCTTGGGACAGGGGAACAGCTACACCTTC. Residues: CASSLGQGNSYTF.

The rearrangement uses TRBV21-1 and TRBJ2-7; the table names TRBD1, a call not compared with the DNA. TRBV21-1 has pseudogene status. The CDR3 covers 16 residues. DNA for the CDR3: TGTGCCAGCCCCGAGCAAAGGACAGGCGAAGGCTACGAGCAGTACTTC. Translated: CASPEQRTGEGYEQYF.

This chain uses TRBV11-2 with TRBJ1-1; possibly TRBD1 for D (6 bases). Trimming pared 7 bases from V and 5 bases from J, leaving 17 bases between. This CDR3 is 14 amino acids long. Germline V lookup: CDR1 SGHAT, CDR2 FQNNGV. For the CDR3, the DNA is TGTGCCAGCACCCCGTGGGGGGGGCTGACTGAAGCTTTCTTT. Encoded protein: CASTPWGGLTEAFF.

The genes are TRBV4-1 and TRBJ2-1; TRBD1 matches 10 bases. The V segment lost 3 bases and the J segment 0 bases; nucleotides outside the gene matches: 14. Per the germline V gene, CDR1 is MGHRA and CDR2 is YSYEKL. This CDR3 spans 20 amino acids. The CDR3, as DNA: TGCGCCAGCAGCCACCCACAGACAGGGGGCCACCAGAGCTCCTACAATGAGCAGTTCTTC. Protein: CASSHPQTGGHQSSYNEQFF.

This chain links TRBV2 with TRBJ2-3, with 9 bases matching TRBD1. The V segment lost 7 bases and the J segment 4 bases; nucleotides outside the gene matches: 6. Germline V lookup: CDR1 SNHLY, CDR2 FYNNEI. This CDR3 contains 14 residues. The CDR3 DNA reads as TGTGCCAGCAAAACACAGGGGGCCGCAGATACGCAGTATTTT. It translates to CASKTQGAADTQYF.

This rearrangement joins TRBV7-8 to TRBJ1-5, with D possibly being TRBD1 (5 bases). The CDR3 is 14 residues long. The V end was cut by 3 bases, the J end by 2 bases, with 8 bases between. Germline loops: CDR1 SGHVS, CDR2 FQNEAQ. The CDR3 DNA follows: TGTGCCAGCAGCTTCAGGGATGGCAATCAGCCCCAGCATTTT. It yields the protein CASSFRDGNQPQHF. The full variable domain, its missing parts supplied by reference TRBV7-8 and TRBJ1-5, is GAGVSQSPRYKVAKRGQDVALRCDPISGHVSLFWYQQALGQGPEFLTYFQNEAQLDKSGLPSDRFFAERPEGSVSTLKIQRTQQEDSAVYLCASSFRDGNQPQHFGDGTRLSIL.

The genes are TRBV27 and TRBJ2-3, with TRBD2 matching 9 bases. The germline CDR1 and CDR2 sequences are MNHEY and SMNVEV (reference sequence). This CDR3 spans 13 amino acids. Trimming at V came to 10 bases and at J to 10 bases, leaving 12 bases not matched to a gene. CDR3 in DNA: TGTGCCACTACAGCCGGCGGGAGGGCCTCGCAGTATTTT. Protein product: CATTAGGRASQYF.

V gene TRBV5-5 combines with J gene TRBJ1-3; 8 nucleotides line up with TRBD1. This CDR3 spans 15 amino acids. CDR1 SGHKS and CDR2 YYEKEE come from the germline V gene (reference sequence). J was trimmed by 3 bases and V by 4 bases; bases with no gene match: 6. The CDR3 sequence is CASSPGQVGGNTIYF. CDR3 bases: TGTGCCAGCAGCCCGGGACAGGTCGGTGGAAACACCATATATTTT. Variable domain in full (rest from reference TRBV5-5 and TRBJ1-3): DAGVTQSPTHLIKTRGQQVTLRCSPISGHKSVSWYQQVLGQGPQFIFQYYEKEERGRGNFPDRFSARQFPNYSSELNVNALLLGDSALYLCASSPGQVGGNTIYFGEGSWLTVV.

The chain employs TRBV19 and TRBJ2-5, with 9 bases aligning to TRBD2. V shed 4 bases, J shed 5 bases, and the junction held 14 bases outside the gene matches. Germline assignment: CDR1 LNHDA and CDR2 SQIVND (reference sequence). The CDR3 totals 17 residues. In nucleotides, the CDR3 is TGTGCCAGTAGTAAAAGAGTAGGCGGGGGGGCCAGGGAGACCCAGTACTTC. This gives the protein CASSKRVGGGARETQYF.

The chain joins TRBV18 to TRBJ1-2, with TRBD1 as a possible D gene (5 bases). The CDR3 has 18 residues. Per the germline V gene, CDR1 is KGHSH and CDR2 is LQKENI. Trimming shortened V by 0 bases and J by 0 bases, and 17 bases separated the two germline ends. The CDR3 nucleotides are TGTGCCAGCTCACCACCCCTTTTGGAGGGGCACTCTAACTATGGCTACACCTTC. It yields the protein CASSPPLLEGHSNYGYTF.

V gene TRBV28 combines with J gene TRBJ2-1; 7 bases agree with TRBD1. This CDR3 is 12 amino acids long. Germline assignment: CDR1 MDHEN and CDR2 SYDVKM. Trimming took 6 bases from V and 7 from J; bases not matched to a gene: 3. CDR3: CASRGRGNEQFF. DNA for the CDR3: TGTGCCAGCAGGGGCAGGGGGAATGAGCAGTTCTTC.

The rearrangement links TRBV7-9 to TRBJ1-1, with TRBD1 matching over 7 bases. The ends lost 5 bases at V and 1 base at J; junction bases unmatched: 7. The CDR3 has 15 amino acids. Germline CDR1 SEHNR, CDR2 FQNEAQ (reference sequence). The CDR3, as DNA: TGTGCCAGCAGCCAACAGGGGTTGAGGAACACTGAAGCTTTCTTT. This gives the protein CASSQQGLRNTEAFF.

This chain uses TRBV2 with TRBJ1-4; TRBD1 aligns across 8 bases. V shed 8 bases, J shed 1 base, and the junction held 6 bases outside the gene matches. This CDR3 has 15 amino acids. Germline V CDR1 and CDR2: SNHLY, FYNNEI. Here the CDR3 reads CASSDRGRTNEKLFF. CDR3 DNA sequence: TGTGCCAGCTCCGACAGGGGAAGAACTAATGAAAAACTGTTTTTT.

The chain uses TRBV27 and TRBJ1-1; D remains unclear. Germline lookup yields CDR1 MNHEY and CDR2 SMNVEV (reference sequence). Trimming cost V 2 bases and J 6 bases, with 10 bases left between them. The CDR3 runs 13 residues. The CDR3 DNA reads TGTGCCAGCAGTTTAGAGGTGGCCTCTGAAGCTTTCTTT. It translates to CASSLEVASEAFF.

V is TRBV25-1 and J is TRBJ2-1, with D perhaps TRBD2 (7 bases). V was trimmed by 6 bases and J by 4 bases, leaving 16 bases between them. The CDR3 runs to 15 residues. Germline V gene lookup returns CDR1 MGHDK and CDR2 SYGVNS. The CDR3 is CASSALGGAYNEQFF. The CDR3 DNA reads as TGTGCCAGCAGCGCTCTAGGGGGGGCGTACAATGAGCAGTTCTTC. Full variable domain (remainder filled in from reference TRBV25-1 and TRBJ2-1): EADIYQTPRYLVIGTGKKITLECSQTMGHDKMYWYQQDPGMELHLIHYSYGVNSTEKGDLSSESTVSRIRTEHFPLTLESARPSHTSQYLCASSALGGAYNEQFFGPGTRLTVL.

The chain couples TRBV6-5 to TRBJ1-1; D not resolved. V was pared by 8 bases and J by 0 bases, with 13 bases between. This CDR3 spans 14 amino acids. Germline lookup yields CDR1 MNHEY and CDR2 SVGAGI. Here the CDR3 reads CASSMDFLNTEAFF. CDR3 coding DNA: TGTGCCAGCTCAATGGACTTCTTGAACACTGAAGCTTTCTTT.

V and J are TRBV4-2 and TRBJ2-7; 8 bases fit TRBD2. There are 15 residues in the CDR3. V was clipped by 3 bases and J by 1 base; unmatched bases: 5. Germline V lookup: CDR1 LGHNA, CDR2 YNFKEQ. The CDR3 coding sequence is TGTGCCAGCAGCCATCGGGGGGGCATTTCCTACGAGCAGTACTTC. Residues: CASSHRGGISYEQYF.

The chain is built from TRBV2 and TRBJ1-2; no reliable D call. Trimming stripped 5 bases from V and 8 bases from J, with 21 bases between. The germline V gene encodes CDR1 SNHLY and CDR2 FYNNEI. The CDR3 runs 15 residues. The CDR3 sequence: CASSKVSSGSYGYTF. The CDR3, as DNA: TGTGCCAGCAGTAAGGTTTCCTCGGGGTCTTACGGCTACACCTTC.

The chain has TRBV7-9 and TRBJ1-4, with 9 bases aligning to TRBD1. The CDR3 length is 17 residues. CDR1 is SEHNR and CDR2 is FQNEAQ in the germline V gene (reference sequence). Trimming took 3 bases from V and 5 from J; bases not matched to a gene: 10. The CDR3 spells CASSLPTGGDSNEKLFF. The DNA of the CDR3 is TGTGCCAGCAGCTTGCCGACAGGGGGAGACTCCAATGAAAAACTGTTTTTT.